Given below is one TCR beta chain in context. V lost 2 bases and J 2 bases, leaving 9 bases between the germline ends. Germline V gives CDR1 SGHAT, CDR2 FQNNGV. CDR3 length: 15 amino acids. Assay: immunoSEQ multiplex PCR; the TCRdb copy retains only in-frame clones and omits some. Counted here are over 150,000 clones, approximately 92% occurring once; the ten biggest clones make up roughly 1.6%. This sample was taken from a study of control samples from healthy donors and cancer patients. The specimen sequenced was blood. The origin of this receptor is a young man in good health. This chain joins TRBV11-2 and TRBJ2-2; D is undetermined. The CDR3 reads CASSLWATNTGELFF. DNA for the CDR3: TGTGCCAGCAGCTTATGGGCTACCAACACCGGGGAGCTGTTTTTT. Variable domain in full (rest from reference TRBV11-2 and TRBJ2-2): EAGVAQSPRYKIIEKRQSVAFWCNPISGHATLYWYQQILGQGPKLLIQFQNNGVVDDSQLPKDRFSAERLKGVDSTLKIQPAKLEDSAVYLCASSLWATNTGELFFGEGSRLTVL.